What follows describes a single T cell receptor (beta chain). These data originate in a study of blood T cell repertoires in COVID-19. Repertoires were generated with immunoSEQ multiplex PCR, while TCRdb's copy carries only in-frame clones and drops some. The data contain around 160,000 clones, roughly 76% of them singletons. The CDR3 spans 17 residues. V was clipped by 2 bases and J by 0 bases, with 14 bases between them. CDR1 and CDR2 from the germline V gene are SGHVS and FQNEAQ. V gene TRBV7-8 combines with J gene TRBJ2-1; tentatively, D is TRBD2 (5 bases). This receptor was identified in a human donor with acute or convalescent COVID-19. The donor label of this sample is uncertain. The sequencing input was peripheral blood. The CDR3 region is CASSLIYGVSSYNEQFF. The CDR3 nucleotides are TGTGCCAGCAGCTTAATTTACGGGGTTAGCTCCTACAATGAGCAGTTCTTC.